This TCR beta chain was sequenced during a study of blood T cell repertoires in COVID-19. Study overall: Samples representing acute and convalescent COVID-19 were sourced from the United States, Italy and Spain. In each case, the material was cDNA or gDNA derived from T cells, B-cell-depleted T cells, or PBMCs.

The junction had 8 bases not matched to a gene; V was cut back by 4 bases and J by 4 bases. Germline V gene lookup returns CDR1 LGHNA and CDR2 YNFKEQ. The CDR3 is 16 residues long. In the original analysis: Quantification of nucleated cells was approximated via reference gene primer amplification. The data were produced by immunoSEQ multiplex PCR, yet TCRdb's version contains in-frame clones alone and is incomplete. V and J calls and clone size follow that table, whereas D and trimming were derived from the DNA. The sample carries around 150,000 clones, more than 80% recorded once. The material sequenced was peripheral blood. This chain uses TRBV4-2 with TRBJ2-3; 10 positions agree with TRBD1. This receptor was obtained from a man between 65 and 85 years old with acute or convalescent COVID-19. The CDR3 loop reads CASSRSGDRGPDTQYF. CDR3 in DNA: TGTGCCAGCAGCCGTTCCGGTGACAGGGGGCCAGATACGCAGTATTTT.